These 4 T cell receptor beta chains were sequenced from one sample in a study of cytomegalovirus exposure and HLA in healthy donors. Primers: 60 Vbeta forward and 13 Jbeta reverse. Assay: immunoSEQ multiplex PCR; the TCRdb copy retains only in-frame clones and omits some. Seen here are around 300,000 clones, just over 70% observed once, and the top ten hold over 2%. The sample taken for sequencing was PBMCs. These receptors were taken from a female donor in good health and CMV-seronegative.

This clone was found a few times. J is TRBJ2-1 and V is TRBV28; 7 nucleotides agree with TRBD1. Per the germline V gene, CDR1 is MDHEN and CDR2 is SYDVKM. The length of the CDR3 is 17 residues. The trim removed 5 bases at V and 5 bases at J, leaving 15 bases unmatched. In DNA, the CDR3 is TGTGCCAGCAGTCCTGTCAGGGGGTTATCGGCCCACAATGAGCAGTTCTTC. Its translation is CASSPVRGLSAHNEQFF.

V gene TRBV5-1 combines with J gene TRBJ2-7; 7 bases are shared with TRBD1. Germline loops: CDR1 SGHRS, CDR2 YFSETQ. This CDR3 spans 15 amino acids. V lost 0 bases and J lost 3; bases outside the gene matches: 6. The CDR3 sequence: CASSLVGQVRYEQYF. CDR3 nucleotides: TGCGCCAGCAGCTTGGTTGGACAGGTACGCTACGAGCAGTACTTC. Based on the CDR3 plus reference TRBV5-1 and TRBJ2-7, the full variable domain is KAGVTQTPRYLIKTRGQQVTLSCSPISGHRSVSWYQQTPGQGLQFLFEYFSETQRNKGNFPGRFSGRQFSNSRSEMNVSTLELGDSALYLCASSLVGQVRYEQYFGPGTRLTVT.

This chain joins TRBV6-4 and TRBJ2-7; no clear D. The CDR3 spans 15 residues. The V gene lost 5 bases and the J gene lost 2 bases, with 16 bases spanning the gap. CDR1 is MRHNA, CDR2 SNTAGT, per germline. For the CDR3, the DNA is TGTGCCAGCAGTAGGCGAGGCGTCTTCGCCTACGAGCAGTACTTC. Its protein product is CASSRRGVFAYEQYF.

The DNA for the CDR3 is TGCGCCAGCAGCCCCGCCCTAGCGGATTACGAGCAGTACTTC. Its protein product is CASSPALADYEQYF. The rearrangement joins TRBV10-2 to TRBJ2-5; 7 bases agree with TRBD2. With the DNA end fitting TRBJ2-7 better, the J assignment may be wrong. CDR1 WSHSY and CDR2 SAAADI come from the germline V gene. The CDR3 is 14 amino acids.